This T cell receptor beta chain was retrieved from a study of blood T cell repertoires in COVID-19. Study in general: Sites across the United States, Italy and Spain contributed samples from acute and convalescent COVID-19. From T cells, B-cell-depleted T cells, or PBMCs came the material, which was cDNA or gDNA.

Trimming pared 0 bases from V and 1 base from J, leaving 7 bases between. Looked up from germline, CDR1 is SGHRS and CDR2 is YFSETQ. The CDR3 length is 14 residues. How the authors handled the data: Nucleated cell number was recorded as an estimate derived from reference gene primer amplification. Generated by immunoSEQ multiplex PCR, the TCRdb table keeps only in-frame clones and is missing some. V and J calls and clone size are as listed in that table; D and trimming were resolved from the DNA. Of fewer than 100,000 clones listed, 79% are singletons. The V and J genes are TRBV5-1 and TRBJ1-1; no clear D gene. The sample consisted of peripheral blood. The sequence was collected from a human donor in a cohort sampled during active COVID-19. CDR3 sequence: CASSLGAENTEAFF. Here the CDR3 DNA reads TGCGCCAGCAGCTTGGGCGCGGAGAACACTGAAGCTTTCTTT.